These 22 T cell receptor beta chains came from one sample sequenced in a study of cytomegalovirus exposure and HLA in healthy donors. PCR employed 60 Vbeta and 13 Jbeta primers. Method: immunoSEQ multiplex PCR; TCRdb's copy keeps in-frame clones and lacks some. The sample carries approximately 100,000 clones, roughly four fifths recorded once. Sequencing used PBMCs. These receptors were collected from a woman aged 45 to 65 in good health and CMV-seropositive.

The V call is TRBV27, the J call TRBJ1-2, with 7 bases fitting TRBD1. Trimming took 5 bases from V and 4 from J; bases not matched to a gene: 4. This CDR3 contains 13 residues. Germline V gene data show CDR1 as MNHEY and CDR2 as SMNVEV (reference sequence). For the CDR3, the DNA is TGTGCCAGCAGTCTCAAGGGGGCCTATGGCTACACCTTC. It specifies CASSLKGAYGYTF.

This clone was observed a handful of times. This rearrangement joins TRBV28 to TRBJ2-3; 9 bases agree with TRBD2. Germline CDR1 MDHEN, CDR2 SYDVKM. V gave up 4 bases and J gave up 0 bases; unmatched junction bases: 5. The CDR3 runs to 16 residues. Here the CDR3 DNA reads TGTGCCAGCAGTTCCGCTAGCGGGGAGAGCACAGATACGCAGTATTTT. Amino acids: CASSSASGESTDTQYF.

The chain couples TRBV20-1 to TRBJ2-1; D may be TRBD2 (5 bases). Germline V lookup: CDR1 DFQATT, CDR2 SNEGSKA (reference sequence). The CDR3 runs to 11 residues. V lost 3 bases, J lost 10 bases, and 10 bases lay in between. CDR3 nucleotide sequence: TGCAGTGCTAGCCCCTCGGGGGAGCAGTTCTTC. Its translation: CSASPSGEQFF.

The CDR3 DNA reads TGTGCCAGCAGCTTGGGAGGGGGGGCCGTCGGGGAGCTGTTTTTT. Translating gives CASSLGGGAVGELFF. V and J are TRBV7-8 and TRBJ2-2; D might be TRBD2 (7 bases). V was shortened by 3 bases and J by 7 bases, with 15 bases between the two germline ends. The CDR3 length is 15 residues. The germline V gene encodes CDR1 SGHVS and CDR2 FQNEAQ.

This clone has just one count. V and J are TRBV7-9 and TRBJ2-1, with TRBD1 matching over 9 bases. J was trimmed by 0 bases and V by 5 bases; bases with no gene match: 8. This CDR3 is 17 amino acids long. Germline values: CDR1 SEHNR, CDR2 FQNEAQ (reference sequence). CDR3 loop: CASSTSQGASSYNEQFF. For the CDR3, the DNA is TGTGCCAGCAGCACCTCACAGGGGGCCAGCTCCTACAATGAGCAGTTCTTC.

The chain has TRBV4-1 and TRBJ1-1; TRBD1 matches 7 bases. The V gene's germline CDR1 is MGHRA and CDR2 YSYEKL. V was pared by 5 bases and J by 0 bases, with 6 bases of the junction left unmatched. The CDR3 spans 15 residues. CDR3 nucleotide sequence: TGCGCCAGCAGCTCGGGACAGATAGTGAACACTGAAGCTTTCTTT. It translates to CASSSGQIVNTEAFF.

This clone was picked up one time. The V and J genes are TRBV18 and TRBJ2-7; D is undetermined. V was cut by 6 bases and J by 1 base, with 7 bases left in between. This CDR3 comprises 12 residues. Germline CDR1 KGHSH, CDR2 LQKENI. As DNA, the CDR3 is TGTGCCAGCTCTCTTCGTTCCTACGAGCAGTACTTC. It codes for CASSLRSYEQYF. Full variable domain (remainder filled in from reference TRBV18 and TRBJ2-7): NAGVMQNPRHLVRRRGQEARLRCSPMKGHSHVYWYRQLPEEGLKFMVYLQKENIIDESGMPKERFSAEFPKEGPSILRIQQVVRGDSAAYFCASSLRSYEQYFGPGTRLTVT.

The chain recombines TRBV6-6 with TRBJ1-3; 7 bases agree with TRBD1. The CDR3 length is 16 residues. The V gene's germline CDR1 is MNHNY and CDR2 SVGAGI (reference sequence). Unmatched junction bases numbered 5, after V lost 1 base and J lost 2 bases. The CDR3 DNA sequence: TGTGCCAGCAGTTACTACCCAGGGGGTGCTGGAAACACCATATATTTT. It codes for CASSYYPGGAGNTIYF.

This clone occurred a few times. V usage is TRBV6-5 and J usage is TRBJ2-2; no clear D gene. CDR3 length equals 12 residues. V was trimmed by 3 bases and J by 6 bases, leaving 5 bases between them. Germline CDR1 reads MNHEY; CDR2 reads SVGAGI. CDR3 sequence: CASSYYPGELFF. In nucleotides, the CDR3 is TGTGCCAGCAGTTATTATCCCGGGGAGCTGTTTTTT.

This chain links TRBV4-1 with TRBJ2-5; 12 bases map to TRBD2. Germline loops: CDR1 MGHRA, CDR2 YSYEKL. The CDR3 is made up of 17 amino acids. V lost 2 bases, J lost 9 bases, and 13 bases stayed unmatched. The CDR3 sequence: CASSQPLGTSGRGSQYF. CDR3 DNA: TGCGCCAGCAGCCAACCCCTGGGGACTAGCGGGCGAGGATCCCAGTACTTC.

This sequence joins TRBV7-6 and TRBJ2-5; D possibly corresponds to TRBD1 (5 bases). The J call may be wrong; the DNA end is better matched by TRBJ2-7. The CDR3 has 17 residues. Germline lookup yields CDR1 SGHVS and CDR2 FNYEAQ. For the CDR3, the DNA is TGTGCCAGCAGCTACCAACAGGCGCTCGTTCTTCCTAACGAGCAGTACTTC. It translates to CASSYQQALVLPNEQYF.

This clone was detected only once. This chain connects TRBV7-2 to TRBJ1-1; 7 bases agree with TRBD1. The CDR3 runs to 15 residues. V was pared by 6 bases and J by 0 bases, with 7 bases of the junction left unmatched. Germline-derived CDR1 and CDR2 are SGHTA and FQGNSA. CDR3: CASSYRTGLNTEAFF. CDR3 in DNA: TGTGCCAGCAGTTATAGGACAGGTTTGAACACTGAAGCTTTCTTT.

The DNA of the CDR3 is TGCGCCAGCAGACTACAGGCATTTAACACTGAAGCTTTCTTT. Translated: CASRLQAFNTEAFF. J is TRBJ1-1 and V is TRBV10-1, with D possibly being TRBD1 (5 bases). The CDR3 consists of 14 residues. Germline lookup yields CDR1 WNHNN and CDR2 SYGVQD (reference sequence). Trimming cost V 6 bases and J 2 bases, with 13 bases left between them.

This chain's CDR3 is CASSVNPGRSTDTQYF. DNA of the CDR3: TGTGCCAGCAGTGTAAACCCAGGCCGAAGCACAGATACGCAGTATTTT. V usage is TRBV2 and J usage is TRBJ2-3; D unresolved. V gave up 4 bases and J gave up 0 bases, with 14 bases separating them. There are 16 residues in the CDR3. Germline lookup yields CDR1 SNHLY and CDR2 FYNNEI.

The rearrangement joins TRBV5-1 to TRBJ2-5; 9 bases agree with TRBD2. Per germline, CDR1 SGHRS and CDR2 YFSETQ. Trimming took 0 bases from V and 7 from J; bases not matched to a gene: 7. This CDR3 contains 15 residues. The CDR3 is CASSLGGLANRTQYF. The CDR3 DNA follows: TGCGCCAGCAGCTTGGGGGGACTAGCAAACAGGACCCAGTACTTC.

This rearrangement joins TRBV27 to TRBJ2-3, with no clear D. Trimming cost V 4 bases and J 0 bases, with 11 bases left between them. This CDR3 has 15 residues. Per germline, CDR1 MNHEY and CDR2 SMNVEV (reference sequence). Written as DNA, the CDR3 is TGTGCCAGCAGTTCCCCTGCGTATAGCACAGATACGCAGTATTTT. Its translation is CASSSPAYSTDTQYF.

This clone came up once. The chain is built from TRBV5-1 and TRBJ2-1; 8 positions agree with TRBD2. Germline CDR1 reads SGHRS; CDR2 reads YFSETQ. The CDR3 is made up of 15 amino acids. Trimming removed 4 bases from V and 4 bases from J; junction bases left unmatched: 7. Here the CDR3 reads CASSVNSGVYNEQFF. The DNA for the CDR3 is TGCGCCAGCAGCGTAAATAGCGGGGTTTACAATGAGCAGTTCTTC.

CDR3 protein: CASSPPRGTGRTGELFF. The CDR3 DNA reads TGTGCCAGCAGCCCCCCTCGAGGGACAGGGCGGACCGGGGAGCTGTTTTTT. This chain uses TRBV5-4 with TRBJ2-2, with 9 positions matching TRBD1. The J segment lost 5 bases and the V segment lost 4 bases, leaving 12 bases of the junction unmatched. The CDR3 totals 17 residues. Germline V lookup: CDR1 SGHNT, CDR2 YYREEE (reference sequence). The whole variable domain, filled in from reference TRBV5-4 and TRBJ2-2, reads ETGVTQSPTHLIKTRGQQVTLRCSSQSGHNTVSWYQQALGQGPQFIFQYYREEENGRGNFPPRFSGLQFPNYSSELNVNALELDDSALYLCASSPPRGTGRTGELFFGEGSRLTVL.

Note on this clone: One end of the junction varies from germline; a read error may be responsible. The chain couples TRBV10-3 to TRBJ1-3, with D possibly being TRBD1 (6 bases). Looked up from germline, CDR1 is ENHRY and CDR2 is SYGVKD. The CDR3 consists of 14 residues. CDR3 DNA sequence: TGTGCCAGCAGTGACAGGTACTCTGGAAACACCATATATTTT. Translating gives CASSDRYSGNTIYF.

The rearrangement uses TRBV28 and TRBJ1-1; D may be TRBD1 (6 bases). Per germline, CDR1 MDHEN and CDR2 SYDVKM. The CDR3 consists of 14 residues. The germline V and J ends were trimmed by 1 base and 1 base, with 7 bases remaining between them. The CDR3 protein is CASSLLGGNTEAFF. The CDR3 region has the DNA TGTGCCAGCAGTTTATTAGGGGGGAACACTGAAGCTTTCTTT.

The chain employs TRBV29-1 and TRBJ2-5, with a weak D call TRBD2 (5 bases). This CDR3 has 10 amino acids. The germline CDR1 and CDR2 sequences are SQVTM and ANQGSEA. The V end was cut by 4 bases, the J end by 6 bases, with 6 bases between. CDR3 sequence: CSVVGKTQYF. The CDR3 DNA reads TGCAGCGTTGTCGGGAAGACCCAGTACTTC.

The rearrangement links TRBV30 to TRBJ2-2; unclear D gene. Trimming cost V 4 bases and J 2 bases, with 11 bases left between them. This CDR3 has 14 amino acids. Germline V gene sequence: CDR1 GTSNPN, CDR2 SVGIG (reference sequence). This CDR3 reads CAWKRNTNTGELFF. The CDR3 region has the DNA TGTGCCTGGAAACGTAACACAAACACCGGGGAGCTGTTTTTT.